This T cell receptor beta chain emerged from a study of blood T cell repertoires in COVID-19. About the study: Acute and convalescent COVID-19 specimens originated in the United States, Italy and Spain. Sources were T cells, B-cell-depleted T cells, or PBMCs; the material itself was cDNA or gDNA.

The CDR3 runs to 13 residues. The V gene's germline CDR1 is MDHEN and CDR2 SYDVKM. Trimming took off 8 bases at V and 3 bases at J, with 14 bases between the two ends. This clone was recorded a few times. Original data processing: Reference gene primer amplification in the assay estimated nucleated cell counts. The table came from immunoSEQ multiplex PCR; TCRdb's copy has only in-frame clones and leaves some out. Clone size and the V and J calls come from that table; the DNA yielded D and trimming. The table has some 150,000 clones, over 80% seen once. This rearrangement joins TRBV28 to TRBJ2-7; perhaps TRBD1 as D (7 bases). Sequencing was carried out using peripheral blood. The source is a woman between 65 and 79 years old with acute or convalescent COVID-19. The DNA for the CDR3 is TGTGCCAGCGGAGGGGGCCTTGGCTACGAGCAGTACTTC. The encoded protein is CASGGGLGYEQYF.